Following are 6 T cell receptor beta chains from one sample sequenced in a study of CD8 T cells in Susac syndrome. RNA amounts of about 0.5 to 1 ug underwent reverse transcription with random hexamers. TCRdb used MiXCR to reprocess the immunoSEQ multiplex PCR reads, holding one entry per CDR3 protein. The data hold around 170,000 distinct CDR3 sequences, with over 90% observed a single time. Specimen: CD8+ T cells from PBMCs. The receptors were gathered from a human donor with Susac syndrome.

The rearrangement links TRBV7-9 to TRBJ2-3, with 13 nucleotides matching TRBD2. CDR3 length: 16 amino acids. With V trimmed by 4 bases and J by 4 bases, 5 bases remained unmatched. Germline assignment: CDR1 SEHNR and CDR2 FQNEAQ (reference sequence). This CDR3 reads CASSSRTSGSADTQYF. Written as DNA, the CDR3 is TGTGCCAGCAGCTCTCGGACTAGCGGGAGCGCAGATACGCAGTATTTT.

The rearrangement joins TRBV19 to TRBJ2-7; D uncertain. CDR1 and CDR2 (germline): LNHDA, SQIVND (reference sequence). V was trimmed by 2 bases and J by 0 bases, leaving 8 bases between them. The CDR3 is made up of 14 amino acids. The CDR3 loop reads CASSIRVNSYEQYF. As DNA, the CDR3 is TGTGCCAGTAGTATACGGGTAAACTCCTACGAGCAGTACTTC.

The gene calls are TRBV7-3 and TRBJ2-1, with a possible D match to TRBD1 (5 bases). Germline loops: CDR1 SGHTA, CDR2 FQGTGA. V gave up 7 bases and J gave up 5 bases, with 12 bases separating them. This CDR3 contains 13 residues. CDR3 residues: CASKSQENNEQFF. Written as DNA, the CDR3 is TGTGCCAGCAAATCACAGGAAAACAATGAGCAGTTCTTC.

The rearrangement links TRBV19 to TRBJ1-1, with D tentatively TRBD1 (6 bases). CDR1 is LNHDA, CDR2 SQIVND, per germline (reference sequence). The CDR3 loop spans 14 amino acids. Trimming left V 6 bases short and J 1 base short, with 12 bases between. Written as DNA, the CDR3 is TGTGCCAGTAGCACAGGGATTAAGAACACTGAAGCTTTCTTT. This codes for CASSTGIKNTEAFF.

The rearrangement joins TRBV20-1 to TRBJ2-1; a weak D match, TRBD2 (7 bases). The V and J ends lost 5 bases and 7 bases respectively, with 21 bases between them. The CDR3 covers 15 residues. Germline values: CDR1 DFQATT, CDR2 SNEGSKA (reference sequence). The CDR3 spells CSAGLRGGSGNEQFF. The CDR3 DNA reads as TGCAGTGCTGGCTTAAGGGGGGGATCGGGTAATGAGCAGTTCTTC.

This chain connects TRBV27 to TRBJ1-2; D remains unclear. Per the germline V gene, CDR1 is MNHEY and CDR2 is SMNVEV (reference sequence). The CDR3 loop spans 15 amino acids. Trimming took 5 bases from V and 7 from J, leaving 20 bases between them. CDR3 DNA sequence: TGTGCCAGCAGTCCAGATCCCTACCTTCCACTTGGCTACACCTTC. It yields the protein CASSPDPYLPLGYTF.